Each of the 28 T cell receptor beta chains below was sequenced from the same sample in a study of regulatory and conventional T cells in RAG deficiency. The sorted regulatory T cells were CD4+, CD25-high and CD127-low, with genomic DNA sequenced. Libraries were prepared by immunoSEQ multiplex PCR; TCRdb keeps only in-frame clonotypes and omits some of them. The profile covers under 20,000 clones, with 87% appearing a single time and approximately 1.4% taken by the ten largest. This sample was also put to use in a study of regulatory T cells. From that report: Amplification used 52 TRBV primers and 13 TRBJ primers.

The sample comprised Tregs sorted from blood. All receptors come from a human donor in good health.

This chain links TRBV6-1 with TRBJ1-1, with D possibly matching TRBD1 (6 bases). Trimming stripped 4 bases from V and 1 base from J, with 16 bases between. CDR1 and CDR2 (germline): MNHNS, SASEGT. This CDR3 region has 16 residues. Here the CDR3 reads CASSVRQVNTNTEAFF. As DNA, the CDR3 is TGTGCCAGCAGTGTCCGACAGGTCAATACGAACACTGAAGCTTTCTTT.

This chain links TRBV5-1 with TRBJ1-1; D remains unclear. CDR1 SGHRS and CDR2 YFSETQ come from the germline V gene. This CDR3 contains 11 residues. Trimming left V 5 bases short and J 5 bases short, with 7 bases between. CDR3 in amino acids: CASRSGTEAFF. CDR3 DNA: TGCGCCAGCAGAAGCGGGACTGAAGCTTTCTTT.

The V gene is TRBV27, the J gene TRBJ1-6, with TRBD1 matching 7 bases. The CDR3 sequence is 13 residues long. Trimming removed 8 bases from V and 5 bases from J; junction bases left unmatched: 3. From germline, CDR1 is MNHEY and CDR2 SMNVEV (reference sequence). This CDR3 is CASQTGHNSPLHF. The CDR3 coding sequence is TGTGCCAGCCAGACAGGGCATAATTCACCCCTCCACTTT.

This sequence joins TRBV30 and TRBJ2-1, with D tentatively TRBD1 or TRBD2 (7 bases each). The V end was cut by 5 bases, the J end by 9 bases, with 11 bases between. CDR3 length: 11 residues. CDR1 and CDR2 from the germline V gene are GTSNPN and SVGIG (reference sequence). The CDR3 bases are TGTGCCTGGGACAGGGAGGGTGAGCAGTTCTTC. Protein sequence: CAWDREGEQFF.

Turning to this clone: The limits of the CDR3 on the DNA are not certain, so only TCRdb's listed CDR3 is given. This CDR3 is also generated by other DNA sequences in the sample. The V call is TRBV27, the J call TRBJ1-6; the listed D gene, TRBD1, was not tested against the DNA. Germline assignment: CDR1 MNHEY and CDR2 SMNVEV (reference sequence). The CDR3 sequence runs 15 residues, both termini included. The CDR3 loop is CASTVGTGIQSPLHF.

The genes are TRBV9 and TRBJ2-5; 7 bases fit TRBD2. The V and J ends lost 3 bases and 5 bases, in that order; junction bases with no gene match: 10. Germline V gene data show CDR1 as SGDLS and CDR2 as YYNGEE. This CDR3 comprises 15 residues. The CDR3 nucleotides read TGTGCCAGCAGCGAGAGCGGGACGCCCAGGGAGACCCAGTACTTC. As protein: CASSESGTPRETQYF.

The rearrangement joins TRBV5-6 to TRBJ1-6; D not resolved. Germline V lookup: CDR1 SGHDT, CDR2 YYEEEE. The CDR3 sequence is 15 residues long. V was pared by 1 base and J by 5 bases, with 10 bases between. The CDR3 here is CASSLRVGDNSPLHF. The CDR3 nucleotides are TGTGCCAGCAGCTTGAGGGTTGGCGATAATTCACCCCTCCACTTT.

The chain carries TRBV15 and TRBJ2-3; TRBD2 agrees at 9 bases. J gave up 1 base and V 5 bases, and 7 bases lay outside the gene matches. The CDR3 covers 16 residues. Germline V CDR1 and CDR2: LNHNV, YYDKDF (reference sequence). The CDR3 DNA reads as TGTGCCACCAGCTCCCGACTAGCGGAGCGCACAGATACGCAGTATTTT. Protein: CATSSRLAERTDTQYF.

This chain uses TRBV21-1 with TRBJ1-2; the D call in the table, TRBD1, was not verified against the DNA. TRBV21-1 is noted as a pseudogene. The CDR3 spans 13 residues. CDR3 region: CASSQEQLRGYTF. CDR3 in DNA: TGTGCCAGCAGCCAAGAACAGCTCCGGGGCTACACCTTC.

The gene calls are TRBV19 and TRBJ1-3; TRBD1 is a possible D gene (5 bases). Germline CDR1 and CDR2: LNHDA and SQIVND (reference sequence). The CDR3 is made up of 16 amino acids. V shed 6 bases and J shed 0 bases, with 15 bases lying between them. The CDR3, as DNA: TGTGCCAGTAGCCTCCTTGGGGGAGCCTCTGGAAACACCATATATTTT. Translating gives CASSLLGGASGNTIYF.

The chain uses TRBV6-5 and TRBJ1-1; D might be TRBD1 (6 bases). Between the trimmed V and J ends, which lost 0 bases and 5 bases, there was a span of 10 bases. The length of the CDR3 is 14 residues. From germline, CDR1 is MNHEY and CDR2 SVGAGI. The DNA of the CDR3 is TGTGCCAGCAGTTACTCGTCAGGGGCAACTGAAGCTTTCTTT. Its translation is CASSYSSGATEAFF.

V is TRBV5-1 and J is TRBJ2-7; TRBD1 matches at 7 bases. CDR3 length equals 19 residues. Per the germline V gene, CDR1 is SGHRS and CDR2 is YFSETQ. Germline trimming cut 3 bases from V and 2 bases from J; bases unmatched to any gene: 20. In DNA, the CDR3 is TGCGCCAGCAGCTATGGACCAACGGGACAGCCCGGGGTACCCTACGAGCAGTACTTC. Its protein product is CASSYGPTGQPGVPYEQYF.

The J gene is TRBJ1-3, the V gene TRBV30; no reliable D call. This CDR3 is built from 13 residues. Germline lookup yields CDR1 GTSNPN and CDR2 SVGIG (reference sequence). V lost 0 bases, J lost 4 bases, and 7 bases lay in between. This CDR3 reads CAWSVSGGNTIYF. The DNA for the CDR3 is TGTGCCTGGAGTGTAAGCGGGGGAAACACCATATATTTT.

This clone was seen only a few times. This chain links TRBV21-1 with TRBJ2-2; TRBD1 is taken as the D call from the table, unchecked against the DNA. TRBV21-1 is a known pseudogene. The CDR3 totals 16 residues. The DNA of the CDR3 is TGTGCCAGCAGCTCCCGTGGGACAGGGTACCCCGGGGAGCTGTTTTTT. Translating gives CASSSRGTGYPGELFF.

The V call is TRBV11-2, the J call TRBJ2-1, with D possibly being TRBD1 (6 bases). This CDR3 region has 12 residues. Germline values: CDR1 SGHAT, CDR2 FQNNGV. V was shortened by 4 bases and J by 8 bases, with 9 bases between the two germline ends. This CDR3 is CASSSGAHEQFF. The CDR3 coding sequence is TGTGCCAGCAGCTCAGGGGCTCATGAGCAGTTCTTC.

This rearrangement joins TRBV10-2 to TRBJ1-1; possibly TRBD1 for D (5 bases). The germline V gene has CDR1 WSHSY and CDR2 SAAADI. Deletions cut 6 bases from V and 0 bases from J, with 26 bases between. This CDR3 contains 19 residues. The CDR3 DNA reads TGCGCCAGCAGAGCCTTAATCCCCCCGGGACTTTCAATGAACACTGAAGCTTTCTTT. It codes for CASRALIPPGLSMNTEAFF.

CDR3 nucleotides: TGTGCCAGCAGTTACTTGATGGGAGGGTCCTACGAGCAGTACTTC. This translates into CASSYLMGGSYEQYF. The rearrangement links TRBV6-5 to TRBJ2-7; 7 nucleotides line up with TRBD2. Germline lookup yields CDR1 MNHEY and CDR2 SVGAGI. J gave up 1 base and V 1 base, and 4 bases lay outside the gene matches. The CDR3 has 15 amino acids.

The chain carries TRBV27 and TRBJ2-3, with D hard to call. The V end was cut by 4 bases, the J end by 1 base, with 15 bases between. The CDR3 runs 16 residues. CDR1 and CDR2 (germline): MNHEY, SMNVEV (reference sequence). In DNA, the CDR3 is TGTGCCAGCAGTTACAAGTCTGCGCTAGGCACAGATACGCAGTATTTT. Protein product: CASSYKSALGTDTQYF.

As DNA, the CDR3 is TGTGCCAGCAGCTTAGGGGGCAGGGAAAGGGGCTATGGCTACACCTTC. It translates to CASSLGGRERGYGYTF. The chain recombines TRBV7-8 with TRBJ1-2; D perhaps matches TRBD1 (5 bases). CDR1 and CDR2 from the germline V gene are SGHVS and FQNEAQ. CDR3 length: 16 residues. The ends were cut back, 1 base at V and 4 bases at J, with 16 bases in the middle.

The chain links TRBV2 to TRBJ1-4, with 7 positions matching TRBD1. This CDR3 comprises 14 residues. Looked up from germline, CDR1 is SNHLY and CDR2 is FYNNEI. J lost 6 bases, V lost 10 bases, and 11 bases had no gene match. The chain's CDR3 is CATLTGTGDEKLFF. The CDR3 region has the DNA TGTGCCACCCTAACTGGAACAGGGGATGAAAAACTGTTTTTT.

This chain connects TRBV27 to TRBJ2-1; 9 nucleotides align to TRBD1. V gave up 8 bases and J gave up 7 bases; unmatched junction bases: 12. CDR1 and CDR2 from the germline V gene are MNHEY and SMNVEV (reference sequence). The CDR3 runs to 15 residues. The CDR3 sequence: CASFPGTGLMNEQFF. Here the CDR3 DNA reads TGTGCCAGCTTTCCCGGGACAGGGTTAATGAATGAGCAGTTCTTC.

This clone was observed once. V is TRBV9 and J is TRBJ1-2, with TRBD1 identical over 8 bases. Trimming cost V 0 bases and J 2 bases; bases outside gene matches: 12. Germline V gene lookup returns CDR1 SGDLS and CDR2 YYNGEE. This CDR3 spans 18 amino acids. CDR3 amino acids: CASSVDPGGSTVNYGYTF. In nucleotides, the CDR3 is TGTGCCAGCAGCGTAGATCCAGGGGGCTCTACCGTCAACTATGGCTACACCTTC.

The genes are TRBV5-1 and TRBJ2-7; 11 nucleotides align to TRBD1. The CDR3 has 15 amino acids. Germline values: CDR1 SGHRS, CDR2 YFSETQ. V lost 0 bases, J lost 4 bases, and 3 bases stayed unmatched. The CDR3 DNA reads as TGCGCCAGCAGCTTGGAAGGACAGGGGGCTTACGAGCAGTACTTC. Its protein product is CASSLEGQGAYEQYF.

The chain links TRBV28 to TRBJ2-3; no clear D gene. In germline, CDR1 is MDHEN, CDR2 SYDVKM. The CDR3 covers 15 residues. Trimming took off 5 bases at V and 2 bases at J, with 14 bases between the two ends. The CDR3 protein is CASSLPQFNTDTQYF. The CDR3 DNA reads TGTGCCAGCAGTCTACCGCAGTTTAACACAGATACGCAGTATTTT.

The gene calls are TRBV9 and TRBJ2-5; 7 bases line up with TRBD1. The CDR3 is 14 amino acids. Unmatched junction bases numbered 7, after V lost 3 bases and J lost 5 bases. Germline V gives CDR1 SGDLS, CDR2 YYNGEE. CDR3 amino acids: CASSATGSWETQYF. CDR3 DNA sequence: TGTGCCAGCAGCGCGACAGGGTCGTGGGAGACCCAGTACTTC.

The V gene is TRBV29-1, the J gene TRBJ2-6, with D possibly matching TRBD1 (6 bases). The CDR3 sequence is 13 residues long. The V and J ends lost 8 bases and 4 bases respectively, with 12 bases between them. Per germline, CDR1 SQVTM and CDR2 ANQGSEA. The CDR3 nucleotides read TGCAGCCCACGGGACAAGGGGGCCAACGTCCTGACTTTC. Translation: CSPRDKGANVLTF.

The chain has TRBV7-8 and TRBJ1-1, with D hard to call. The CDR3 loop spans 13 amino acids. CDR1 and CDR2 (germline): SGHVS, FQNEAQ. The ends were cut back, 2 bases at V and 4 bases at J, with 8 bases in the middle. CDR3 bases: TGTGCCAGCAGCTTAATAGGGCCCACTGAAGCTTTCTTT. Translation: CASSLIGPTEAFF. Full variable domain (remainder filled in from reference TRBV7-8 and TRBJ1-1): GAGVSQSPRYKVAKRGQDVALRCDPISGHVSLFWYQQALGQGPEFLTYFQNEAQLDKSGLPSDRFFAERPEGSVSTLKIQRTQQEDSAVYLCASSLIGPTEAFFGQGTRLTVV.

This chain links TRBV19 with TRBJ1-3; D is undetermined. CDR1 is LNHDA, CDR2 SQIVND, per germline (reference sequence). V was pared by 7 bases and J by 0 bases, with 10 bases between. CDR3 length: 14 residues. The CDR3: CASTPRHSGNTIYF. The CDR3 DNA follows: TGTGCCAGTACCCCACGACACTCTGGAAACACCATATATTTT. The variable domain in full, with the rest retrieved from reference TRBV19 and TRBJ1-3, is DGGITQSPKYLFRKEGQNVTLSCEQNLNHDAMYWYRQDPGQGLRLIYYSQIVNDFQKGDIAEGYSVSREKKESFPLTVTSAQKNPTAFYLCASTPRHSGNTIYFGEGSWLTVV.